The T cell receptor beta chain under discussion was sequenced for a study of T cells in Graves' hyperthyroidism and ophthalmopathy. Study results and caveats: A model built on 13 V-J features separated ophthalmopathy from stable hyperthyroidism. Also found in blood were most expanded thyroid clonotypes above 0.001.

The CDR3 totals 15 residues. Trimming left V 2 bases short and J 7 bases short, with 17 bases between. Germline values: CDR1 MNHEY, CDR2 SVGAGI. TCR beta CDR3 regions were amplified from RNA transcripts. The study used the HTBI primer set for a first-round RT-PCR of the TCR CDR3. TCRdb independently ran MiXCR on the multiplex PCR reads; one entry per CDR3 protein. Of 500,000 to 800,000 distinct CDR3 sequences listed, 45% are singletons. Of note for this clonotype: The antigen is not known.

The chain has TRBV6-5 and TRBJ1-1; D might be TRBD1 (6 bases). The sample was peripheral blood or thyroid tissue (not recorded which). This clonotype was obtained from an adult man with Graves' disease, either hyperthyroidism or ophthalmopathy (not recorded which). The CDR3 region is CASSYSTGLKSEAFF. The CDR3 DNA sequence: TGTGCCAGCAGTTACAGTACAGGGTTGAAAAGTGAAGCTTTCTTT.